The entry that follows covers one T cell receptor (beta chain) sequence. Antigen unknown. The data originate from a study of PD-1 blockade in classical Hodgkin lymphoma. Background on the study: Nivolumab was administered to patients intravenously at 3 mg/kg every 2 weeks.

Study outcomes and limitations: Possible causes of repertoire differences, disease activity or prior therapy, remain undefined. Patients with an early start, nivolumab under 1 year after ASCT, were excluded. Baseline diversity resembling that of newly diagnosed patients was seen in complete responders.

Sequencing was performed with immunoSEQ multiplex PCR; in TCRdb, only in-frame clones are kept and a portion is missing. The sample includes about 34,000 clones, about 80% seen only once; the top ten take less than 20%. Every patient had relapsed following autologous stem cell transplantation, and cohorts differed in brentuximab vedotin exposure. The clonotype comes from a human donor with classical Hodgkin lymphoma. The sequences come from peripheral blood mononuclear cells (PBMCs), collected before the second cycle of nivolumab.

CDR3 region: CASRDSVGGYTF. In nucleotides, the CDR3 is TGTGCCAGCAGGGACAGCGTAGGTGGCTACACCTTC. This rearrangement joins TRBV13 to TRBJ1-2, with D possibly TRBD1 on 6 matching bases. Germline assignment: CDR1 PRHDT and CDR2 FYEKMQ (reference sequence). Trimming shortened V by 6 bases and J by 7 bases, and 12 bases separated the two germline ends. This CDR3 region has 12 residues.